This T cell receptor (beta chain) was identified during a study of T cells after yellow fever vaccination. Study-wide findings and caveats: Some clonotypes, a small share, were shared between CD4 and CD8 compartments.

This CDR3 is built from 13 residues. Germline V lookup: CDR1 LGHNA, CDR2 YSLEER. V shed 2 bases and J shed 3 bases, with 7 bases lying between them. A 5'RACE template-switching step, the method used to make TCR cDNA, added a universal primer site and UMIs. Each CDR3 protein gets one entry after TCRdb re-called the 5' RACE reads with MiXCR. The table includes roughly 300,000 distinct CDR3 sequences, 8% to 9.5% detected once. This clonotype was seen only a few times. Its target is unknown. The TCR was taken from a young man who received the YFV17D yellow fever vaccine. The source material was PBMCs, sampled roughly 46 days after the first yellow fever vaccination. The V gene is TRBV4-3, the J gene TRBJ1-1; D is undetermined. The CDR3 here is CASSQTVYTEAFF. The CDR3 nucleotides read TGCGCCAGCAGCCAAACAGTGTACACTGAAGCTTTCTTT.